The present T cell receptor (beta chain) was sequenced within a study of cytomegalovirus exposure and HLA in healthy donors. Study results and limitations: Later analysis showed TCR association rates varying by HLA locus, highest for DRB1 and lowest for HLA-C. Presence/absence analyses assumed roughly uniform sequencing depth across donors, which may not hold.

The PCR was carried out with 60 Vbeta primers and 13 Jbeta primers. Profiling relied on immunoSEQ multiplex PCR, and the TCRdb table lists in-frame clones only, not all of them. Of tens of thousands of clones detected, about 77% appear once; the ten largest clones hold less than 5.5%. Donors had nominal health at sampling but likely had unrecorded immune exposures. About this clone itself: Its target is unknown.

This CDR3 spans 15 amino acids. V shed 0 bases and J 4 bases; nucleotides not matched to a gene: 1. Looked up from germline, CDR1 is KGHSH and CDR2 is LQKENI. The V and J genes are TRBV18 and TRBJ2-7; TRBD1 matches at 12 bases. The receptor's source is a male donor in good health and CMV-seropositive. Sequencing was done on a sample of PBMCs. CDR3 amino acids: CASSPPGQGAYEQYF. CDR3 in DNA: TGTGCCAGCTCACCACCGGGACAGGGGGCGTACGAGCAGTACTTC.